The rows below give T cell receptor beta chains drawn from one sample of a study of patients and donors after allogeneic stem cell transplantation. MiXCR, applied by TCRdb to the RT-PCR reads, yields one record per CDR3 protein. The sample has about 110,000 distinct CDR3 sequences; roughly 35% are singletons. The specimen sequenced was blood, either unsorted or a sorted T cell fraction (not recorded which). These receptors all stem from a human donor who was either an allogeneic HSCT recipient or a stem cell or donor lymphocyte infusion donor (not recorded which). It is not recorded whose cells these are; they may come from a transplant donor. The CDR3 runs from the conserved cysteine through the conserved F or W. A D gene is named only where the DNA matches it firmly. Some rows have no size entry. The others give once, few or many, or a class for an expanded clone.

j_gene | d_gene | v_gene | abundance | CDR3nt | CDR3aa
TRBJ2-5 | . | TRBV18 | few | TGTGCCAGCTCACCTTCTCCGAAAGAGACCCAGTACTTC | CASSPSPKETQYF
TRBJ1-5 | . | TRBV15 | few | TGTGCCACCAGCAGGGAGGTTGGCAATCAGCCCCAGCATTTT | CATSREVGNQPQHF
TRBJ2-3 | . | TRBV27 | few | TGTGCCAGCAGGGCAACGGGACATAATTTGAGTACGCAGTATTTT | CASRATGHNLSTQYF
TRBJ1-3 | . | TRBV6-5 | . | TGTGCCAGCACCTCCCCTGGAAACACCATATATTTT | CASTSPGNTIYF
TRBJ1-5 | . | TRBV6-5 | . | TGTGCCAGCAGCCCAACTCCTGGGACAAGAAATCAGCCCCAGCATTTT | CASSPTPGTRNQPQHF
TRBJ1-3 | . | TRBV29-1 | few | TGCAGCGCCGAGGGATTTGGAAACACCATATATTTT | CSAEGFGNTIYF
TRBJ1-1 | . | TRBV11-2 | few | TGTGCCAGCAGCTTAACGGCGTTCCCTGAAGCTTTCTTT | CASSLTAFPEAFF
TRBJ2-2 | . | TRBV3-1 | . | TGTGCCAGCACCAAAGGGGTCACCGGGGAGCTGTTTTTT | CASTKGVTGELFF
TRBJ2-1 | . | TRBV5-1 | . | TGCGCCAGCAGCTTGGTCGGGTCCCGGGGCTACAATGAGCAGTTCTTC | CASSLVGSRGYNEQFF
TRBJ2-7 | TRBD2 | TRBV3-1 | . | TGTGCCAGCAGCCGCAGACTAGCGGAAAAGTACGAGCAGTACTTC | CASSRRLAEKYEQYF
TRBJ2-7 | . | TRBV7-7 | . | TGTGCTAGCAGCCCTTATCTGAACTCCTACGAGCAGTACTTC | CASSPYLNSYEQYF
TRBJ1-2 | TRBD1 | TRBV12-3/TRBV12-4 | few | TGTGCCAGCAGTTTGAAGCAGGGGGCAGGGTATGGCTACACCTTC | CASSLKQGAGYGYTF
TRBJ2-1 | . | TRBV6-5 | . | TGTGCCAGCAGCCCAGGAGGGGAATATTACAATGAGCAGTTCTTC | CASSPGGEYYNEQFF
TRBJ1-5 | . | TRBV2 | few | TGTGCCAGCAGTGAAAGGCCCGCTGCGGTCCAGCATTTT | CASSERPAAVQHF
TRBJ1-5 | TRBD1 | TRBV7-9 | . | TGTGCCAGCAGCTGGGACAGGGGATATCAGCCCCAGCATTTT | CASSWDRGYQPQHF
TRBJ2-1 | TRBD2 | TRBV28 | . | TGTGCCAGCTTTACGGTGGCTAGCGGGAGAGAGGGGAACAATGAGCAGTTCTTC | CASFTVASGREGNNEQFF
TRBJ1-2 | . | TRBV18 | few | TGTGCCAGCTCACCAAAAGTGGACTATGGCTACACCTTC | CASSPKVDYGYTF
TRBJ2-7 | . | TRBV5-1 | few | TGCGCCAGCAGCTTGGACAGGACCTGGGGCGAGCAGTACTTC | CASSLDRTWGEQYF
TRBJ2-5 | . | TRBV15 | . | TGTGCCACCAGCAGAGATCGGCTACCGCTTGAGACCCAGTACTTC | CATSRDRLPLETQYF
TRBJ2-5 | . | TRBV12-3/TRBV12-4 | medium-sized | TGTGCCAGCGGTAAAGGGGGGGCCCAGTACTTC | CASGKGGAQYF
TRBJ2-1 | TRBD2 | TRBV12-3/TRBV12-4 | . | TGTGCCAGCAGCCCTAGCGGCAATGAGCAGTTCTTC | CASSPSGNEQFF
TRBJ2-7 | . | TRBV18 | few | TGTGCCAGCTCACCGGCTGGTGCCGGCGAGCAGTACTTC | CASSPAGAGEQYF
TRBJ2-7 | . | TRBV12-3/TRBV12-4 | . | TGTGCCAGCAGTTTGAGGACCGTCGTCGGGGCCGAGCAGTACTTC | CASSLRTVVGAEQYF
TRBJ2-3 | . | TRBV12-3/TRBV12-4 | few | TGTGCCAGCAGTTTCGGGGCCACAGATACGCAGTATTTT | CASSFGATDTQYF
TRBJ1-2 | . | TRBV20-1 | few | TGCAGTGCTAGAGGGACGAATAATGGCTACACCTTC | CSARGTNNGYTF
TRBJ2-2 | TRBD2 | TRBV2 | . | TGTGCCAGCACTCGACTAGCGAGGAACACCGGGGAGCTGTTTTTT | CASTRLARNTGELFF
TRBJ1-2 | TRBD1 | TRBV4-2 | . | TGTGCCAGCAGCCAAGTGGGGACAGGGGCTAACTATGGCTACACCTTC | CASSQVGTGANYGYTF
TRBJ1-1 | TRBD1 | TRBV7-9 | few | TGTGCCAGCAGCTTAGGACAGGGTTACACTGAAGCTTTCTTT | CASSLGQGYTEAFF
TRBJ1-1 | . | TRBV2 | . | TGTGCCAGCAGTGAAGTTCGGGCGACGAACACTGAAGCTTTCTTT | CASSEVRATNTEAFF
TRBJ1-6 | . | TRBV6-2/TRBV6-3 | . | TGTGCCAGCACTACTGACGGGGGACGGAATTCACCCCTCCACTTT | CASTTDGGRNSPLHF
TRBJ2-7 | . | TRBV5-5 | few | TGTGCCAGCAGCCCGCAGGGTTCCTACGAGCAGTACTTC | CASSPQGSYEQYF
TRBJ2-5 | TRBD2 | TRBV20-1 | few | TGCAGTGCCCTGCTCGCTAGCGGGAGGGCCATAGAGACCCAGTACTTC | CSALLASGRAIETQYF
TRBJ1-1 | TRBD1 | TRBV7-9 | . | TGTGCCAGCAGCCCAGGACAGGGGCGGACTGAAGCTTTCTTT | CASSPGQGRTEAFF
TRBJ1-2 | . | TRBV12-3/TRBV12-4 | few | TGTGCCAGCAGTTTAGGGCAGGGAGTATATGGCTACACCTTC | CASSLGQGVYGYTF
TRBJ2-3 | TRBD2 | TRBV29-1 | . | TGCAGCGTTGGAGGACTAGCGGGAGGTAGGGGCACAGATACGCAGTATTTT | CSVGGLAGGRGTDTQYF
TRBJ1-6 | . | TRBV3-1 | few | TGTGCCAGCAGCCAAGGAGGTCTTTCACCCCTCCACTTT | CASSQGGLSPLHF
TRBJ2-1 | TRBD2 | TRBV18 | . | TGTGCCAGCTCACATACGAGGACTAGCGGTCGGAGGTCCTACAATGAGCAGTTCTTC | CASSHTRTSGRRSYNEQFF
TRBJ1-3 | . | TRBV20-1 | . | TGCAGTGCTAGAGATGCACGGGACGGCGGAAACACCATATATTTT | CSARDARDGGNTIYF
TRBJ1-1 | TRBD1 | TRBV6-2/TRBV6-3 | . | TGTGCCAGCAGTGAACAGGGGGCGCCTACTGAAGCTTTCTTT | CASSEQGAPTEAFF
TRBJ1-6 | . | TRBV20-1 | . | TGCAGTGCTAGAGAAGGTTCGAGCTCCTATAATTCACCCCTCCACTTT | CSAREGSSSYNSPLHF
TRBJ2-7 | . | TRBV20-1 | . | TGCAGTGCTAGAGAGGGGGCCAACGAGCAGTACTTC | CSAREGANEQYF
TRBJ1-1 | . | TRBV6-2/TRBV6-3 | few | TGTGCCAGCAGTTATCGGTTTAGCACTGAAGCTTTCTTT | CASSYRFSTEAFF
TRBJ1-5 | TRBD1 | TRBV7-8 | . | TGTGCCAGCAGCCTCCGGGACAGCGTCAATCAGCCCCAGCATTTT | CASSLRDSVNQPQHF
TRBJ1-5 | . | TRBV18 | . | TGTGCCAGCTCACCAGCGTGGAATCAGCCCCAGCATTTT | CASSPAWNQPQHF
TRBJ1-4 | . | TRBV6-5 | few | TGTGCCAGCAGCCGGGGAGGAACTAATGAAAAACTGTTTTTT | CASSRGGTNEKLFF
TRBJ1-6 | . | TRBV20-1 | . | TGCAGTGCTAGAGAAGGCTCGGATTCACCCCTCCACTTT | CSAREGSDSPLHF
TRBJ1-2 | . | TRBV24-1 | few | TGTGCCACCAGTGATCGAGGACAGCCGAACTATGGCTACACCTTC | CATSDRGQPNYGYTF
TRBJ1-6 | . | TRBV12-3/TRBV12-4 | . | TGTGCCAGCAGCCAGGACAGCTACCATAATTCACCCCTCCACTTT | CASSQDSYHNSPLHF
TRBJ1-3 | . | TRBV7-2 | . | TGTGCCAGCAGCTTAGGACGCATGACCTCTGGAAACACCATATATTTT | CASSLGRMTSGNTIYF
TRBJ2-1 | . | TRBV4-3 | . | TGCGCCAGCAGCCAAGCGAAGCGATTGGGCAATGAGCAGTTCTTC | CASSQAKRLGNEQFF
TRBJ2-3 | . | TRBV12-3/TRBV12-4 | few | TGTGCCAGCAGTTCACCAGATACGCAGTATTTT | CASSSPDTQYF
TRBJ2-7 | . | TRBV18 | . | TGTGCCAGCTCACCCGGTACAGAGCGGTACGAGCAGTACTTC | CASSPGTERYEQYF
TRBJ2-7 | . | TRBV12-3/TRBV12-4 | many | TGTGCCAGCAGTAGGGACGCGAGATACGAGCAGTACTTC | CASSRDARYEQYF
TRBJ2-1 | . | TRBV7-3 | . | TGTGCCAGCAGTCCCTTTGGAGCCTACAATGAGCAGTTCTTC | CASSPFGAYNEQFF